Shown below are 23 T cell receptor beta chains from a single sample sequenced in a study of blood T cells in healthy people across ages. Next came a second PCR, run for roughly 6 to 11 cycles, which used a sample-barcoded 5' primer along with a J-beta primer mix. One entry per CDR3 protein, called by TCRdb with MiXCR from the 5' RACE reads. Altogether about 1.6 million distinct CDR3 sequences are present, roughly 32% being singletons, with the ten largest covering around 10%. Sequencing was done on a sample of blood. The receptor set was obtained from a woman aged 25 to 45 in good health.

The chain combines TRBV28 with TRBJ1-5, with D possibly being TRBD1 (6 bases). This CDR3 comprises 16 residues. The germline V gene encodes CDR1 MDHEN and CDR2 SYDVKM. Trimming removed 3 bases from V and 0 bases from J, with 12 bases in between. The CDR3 coding sequence is TGTGCCAGCAGTTTTCAGGCAGGGGCTAGCAATCAGCCCCAGCATTTT. This codes for CASSFQAGASNQPQHF. Together with reference TRBV28 and TRBJ1-5, the CDR3 gives the full variable domain: DVKVTQSSRYLVKRTGEKVFLECVQDMDHENMFWYRQDPGLGLRLIYFSYDVKMKEKGDIPEGYSVSREKKERFSLILESASTNQTSMYLCASSFQAGASNQPQHFGDGTRLSIL.

The chain is built from TRBV6-1 and TRBJ2-4; TRBD1 agrees at 9 bases. The CDR3 covers 19 residues. With V trimmed by 2 bases and J by 0 bases, 11 bases remained unmatched. The germline V gene encodes CDR1 MNHNS and CDR2 SASEGT. The CDR3 loop reads CASSERGQGSTVAKNIQYF. CDR3 sequence (DNA): TGTGCCAGCAGTGAAAGAGGACAGGGGTCGACGGTAGCCAAAAACATTCAGTACTTC.

This clonotype was observed at least ten times. This CDR3 is CASSQAVAGTSYNEQFF. CDR3 bases: TGCGCCAGCAGCCAAGCTGTAGCGGGGACCTCCTACAATGAGCAGTTCTTC. The chain recombines TRBV4-1 with TRBJ2-1, with TRBD2 identical over 8 bases. Germline CDR1 MGHRA, CDR2 YSYEKL. CDR3 length equals 17 residues. J gave up 0 bases and V 1 base, and 5 bases lay outside the gene matches.

J is TRBJ1-3 and V is TRBV20-1; 7 bases agree with TRBD1. This CDR3 contains 14 residues. Germline CDR1 and CDR2: DFQATT and SNEGSKA (reference sequence). J lost 0 bases, V lost 6 bases, and 5 bases had no gene match. The CDR3 reads CSARQGDSGNTIYF. The DNA of the CDR3 is TGCAGTGCCCGTCAGGGGGACTCTGGAAACACCATATATTTT.

This clonotype has ten or more counts. V and J are TRBV7-2 and TRBJ2-3; D unresolved. The CDR3 is 19 amino acids. Germline assignment: CDR1 SGHTA and CDR2 FQGNSA. Deletions cut 1 base from V and 0 bases from J, with 20 bases between. The CDR3 spells CASSLVQQPRVTSTDTQYF. CDR3 in DNA: TGTGCCAGCAGCTTAGTCCAGCAGCCGAGAGTTACTAGCACAGATACGCAGTATTTT.

In its sample, this clonotype was seen a few times. The J gene is TRBJ2-7, the V gene TRBV2, with D perhaps TRBD1 (6 bases). Trimming took off 3 bases at V and 3 bases at J, with 15 bases between the two ends. The CDR3 consists of 15 residues. Germline CDR1 reads SNHLY; CDR2 reads FYNNEI. The CDR3 DNA is TGTGCCAGCAGTGACTATGGAACAGGGATCTACGAGCAGTACTTC. This codes for CASSDYGTGIYEQYF.

The chain combines TRBV4-1 with TRBJ2-3; TRBD1 agrees at 9 bases. Germline V CDR1 and CDR2: MGHRA, YSYEKL. CDR3 length: 21 amino acids. The trim removed 3 bases at V and 3 bases at J, leaving 22 bases unmatched. Here the CDR3 reads CASSHSNRDRDHGFGTDTQYF. The CDR3 bases are TGCGCCAGCAGCCACTCGAACCGGGACAGGGATCATGGTTTCGGTACAGATACGCAGTATTTT.

V and J are TRBV4-1 and TRBJ2-2; D unclear. Germline V gives CDR1 MGHRA, CDR2 YSYEKL. The V end lost 0 bases, the J end lost 4 bases, and 9 bases lay between the germline ends. The CDR3 totals 15 residues. The CDR3 reads CASSQDPQTTGELFF. CDR3 sequence (DNA): TGCGCCAGCAGCCAAGATCCCCAGACCACCGGGGAGCTGTTTTTT.

A few counts support this clonotype. V and J are TRBV2 and TRBJ2-5; perhaps TRBD1 as D (6 bases). Germline CDR1 reads SNHLY; CDR2 reads FYNNEI. V lost 8 bases and J lost 2, with 18 bases in between. The CDR3 sequence is 15 residues long. In DNA form, the CDR3 reads TGTGCCAGCGAGTCCAGGGGAGTATGGCAAGAGACCCAGTACTTC. This gives the protein CASESRGVWQETQYF.

The chain couples TRBV5-1 to TRBJ2-7, with TRBD1 identical over 8 bases. There are 15 residues in the CDR3. V trimming: 4 bases; J trimming: 2 bases; junction bases outside the gene matches: 8. CDR1 and CDR2 from the germline V gene are SGHRS and YFSETQ. As DNA, the CDR3 is TGCGCCAGCAGCACGGACGGCAGGGGGCCCTACGAGCAGTACTTC. Translation gives CASSTDGRGPYEQYF.

This clonotype was detected many times. The rearrangement uses TRBV4-2 and TRBJ2-1; TRBD2 agrees at 7 bases. The CDR3 is 13 residues long. The V gene end was trimmed by 1 base and the J gene end by 15 bases; junction bases not matched to a gene: 9. Germline-derived CDR1 and CDR2 are LGHNA and YNFKEQ. Here the CDR3 DNA reads TGTGCCAGCAGCCAAGGAACAGCGGGATACAGGTTCTTC. Translation gives CASSQGTAGYRFF.

This clonotype has just a few counts. The CDR3 loop reads CAYGSLGQGLSAEQFF. The CDR3 nucleotides are TGTGCCTACGGCAGCCTAGGACAGGGTCTGTCCGCTGAGCAGTTCTTC. The V call is TRBV28, the J call TRBJ2-1, with 8 bases fitting TRBD1. CDR3 length: 16 residues. From germline, CDR1 is MDHEN and CDR2 SYDVKM. The ends lost 11 bases at V and 9 bases at J; junction bases unmatched: 21.

This clonotype turned up a few times. The genes are TRBV5-1 and TRBJ1-5, with a tentative D call TRBD1 (6 bases). The length of the CDR3 is 15 residues. Germline V gives CDR1 SGHRS, CDR2 YFSETQ. Trimming left V 2 bases short and J 2 bases short, with 11 bases between. CDR3: CASSLQGLGNQPQHF. The CDR3 bases are TGCGCCAGCAGCTTACAGGGTTTAGGCAATCAGCCCCAGCATTTT.

This chain joins TRBV7-2 and TRBJ1-2; TRBD1 aligns across 7 bases. This CDR3 contains 16 residues. Germline loops: CDR1 SGHTA, CDR2 FQGNSA. The V segment lost 5 bases and the J segment 4 bases; nucleotides outside the gene matches: 13. The CDR3 DNA follows: TGTGCCAGCAGCCTAGGGGGGGGACAGACGATCTATGGCTACACCTTC. Translation: CASSLGGGQTIYGYTF.

There are a few counts of this clonotype. This rearrangement joins TRBV28 to TRBJ2-7, with no clear D. Germline V gives CDR1 MDHEN, CDR2 SYDVKM. Trimming pared 3 bases from V and 4 bases from J, leaving 13 bases between. This CDR3 contains 14 residues. Here the CDR3 DNA reads TGTGCCAGCAGTTTCGACATCTCGAAATACGAGCAGTACTTC. Protein sequence: CASSFDISKYEQYF.

The J gene is TRBJ2-3, the V gene TRBV20-1; D unclear. The CDR3 length is 14 residues. Germline CDR1 DFQATT, CDR2 SNEGSKA (reference sequence). The V and J ends lost 3 bases and 1 base respectively, with 11 bases between them. The CDR3 DNA is TGCAGTGCTAGCGCTGGAACGGGCACAGATACGCAGTATTTT. This codes for CSASAGTGTDTQYF.

This chain links TRBV4-1 with TRBJ2-1, with 8 bases that match TRBD2. V gave up 1 base and J gave up 7 bases; unmatched junction bases: 6. Germline assignment: CDR1 MGHRA and CDR2 YSYEKL. The CDR3 runs 15 residues. The CDR3 sequence: CASSQAGGAANEQFF. CDR3 sequence (DNA): TGCGCCAGCAGCCAAGCGGGGGGGGCCGCAAATGAGCAGTTCTTC.

The chain combines TRBV29-1 with TRBJ2-4; D is unclear. There are 12 residues in the CDR3. The ends were cut back, 7 bases at V and 4 bases at J, with 11 bases in the middle. Germline V CDR1 and CDR2: SQVTM, ANQGSEA. The CDR3 DNA reads as TGCAGCGCTGAGCAGGCTAAAAACATTCAGTACTTC. This translates into CSAEQAKNIQYF.

Details on this clonotype: An end of the junction differs from the germline gene, which may be a read error. J is TRBJ1-5 and V is TRBV5-5; 8 bases fit TRBD1. The germline V gene encodes CDR1 SGHKS and CDR2 YYEKEE (reference sequence). The CDR3 sequence is 14 residues long. This CDR3 is CASTVTGDNQPRHF. Here the CDR3 DNA reads TGTGCCAGTACCGTGACAGGGGACAATCAGCCCCGGCATTTT.

The chain combines TRBV20-1 with TRBJ2-5; TRBD2 might be the D (6 bases). The CDR3 runs to 14 residues. V was pared by 0 bases and J by 5 bases, with 13 bases between. Germline assignment: CDR1 DFQATT and CDR2 SNEGSKA (reference sequence). This chain's CDR3 is CSARDRGAGETQYF. The CDR3 nucleotides read TGCAGTGCTAGAGATCGCGGGGCAGGGGAGACCCAGTACTTC.

This clonotype appeared a few times. This chain joins TRBV6-5 and TRBJ2-1, with a weak D call TRBD1 (6 bases). This CDR3 comprises 16 residues. Germline assignment: CDR1 MNHEY and CDR2 SVGAGI. The germline V and J ends were trimmed by 6 bases and 2 bases, with 17 bases remaining between them. The CDR3 here is CASSTRGRGTYNEQFF. Written as DNA, the CDR3 is TGTGCCAGCAGCACTCGCGGAAGGGGGACCTACAATGAGCAGTTCTTC.

In this sample, this clonotype turned up once. The chain uses TRBV30 and TRBJ2-1, with 9 bases identical to TRBD1. Germline V gene sequence: CDR1 GTSNPN, CDR2 SVGIG (reference sequence). The CDR3 consists of 15 residues. J lost 3 bases, V lost 4 bases, and 7 bases had no gene match. This CDR3 reads CAWNELDRGYNEQFF. CDR3 nucleotides: TGTGCCTGGAATGAACTGGACAGGGGCTACAATGAGCAGTTCTTC.

This clonotype was counted a few times. The V call is TRBV19, the J call TRBJ2-1, with 12 bases matching TRBD1. Germline values: CDR1 LNHDA, CDR2 SQIVND (reference sequence). V lost 8 bases, J lost 9 bases, and 17 bases stayed unmatched. CDR3 length equals 17 residues. CDR3: CASFRGPGQGAVGEQFF. CDR3 nucleotide sequence: TGTGCCAGTTTTAGAGGGCCGGGACAGGGGGCCGTCGGTGAGCAGTTCTTC.